This T cell receptor (beta chain) was recovered during a study of siplizumab effects on memory and regulatory T cells. Broader study findings: Siplizumab significantly brought down the alloreactive sequences that trace back to unstimulated CD4+ memory cells.

The sample holds a few counts of this clone. The target antigen is unknown. In each sample, roughly 10^5 TCR templates were assayed. Assay: immunoSEQ multiplex PCR; the TCRdb copy retains only in-frame clones and omits some. The sample carries several thousand clones, about 72% recorded once. This CDR3 is 13 amino acids long. Trimming cost V 5 bases and J 6 bases; bases outside gene matches: 5. The germline V gene has CDR1 MDHEN and CDR2 SYDVKM. Source material: effector memory CD8+ T cells sorted from blood. Regarding subset: unstimulated CD8+ effector memory T cells. The sequence was obtained from a human donor in good health. V and J are TRBV28 and TRBJ2-7, with TRBD2 matching 9 bases. CDR3: CASSEGLASEQYF. CDR3 nucleotide sequence: TGTGCCAGCAGTGAGGGACTAGCTTCCGAGCAGTACTTC.